Included here is one T cell receptor (beta chain) sequence, with context. This entry is derived from a study of response to subunit inactivated influenza vaccine. The CDR3 sequence is 15 residues long. Looked up from germline, CDR1 is LGHNA and CDR2 is YSLEER. Trimming left V 0 bases short and J 2 bases short, with 10 bases between. TCRdb ran MiXCR on the RT-PCR reads and lists one entry per CDR3 protein. This sample carries hundreds of thousands of distinct CDR3 sequences, around 15% of them seen once, and the ten largest clones take 7.6%. The sequenced sample was PBMCs from blood, obtained around 15 days before vaccination. The chain is built from TRBV4-3 and TRBJ1-2, with unresolved D. This TCR came from a man in his fifties or sixties who received an inactivated influenza vaccine. CDR3 sequence reads: CASSQDYGRNYGYTF. In nucleotides, the CDR3 is TGCGCCAGCAGCCAAGATTATGGGAGAAACTATGGCTACACCTTC.